This TCR beta chain was sequenced during a study of blood T cell repertoires in COVID-19. Turning to the study itself: Donors in the United States, Italy and Spain gave samples during acute or convalescent COVID-19.

Produced via immunoSEQ multiplex PCR; TCRdb's table is partial and in-frame only. The sample includes around 250,000 clones, under 85% of them seen just once. Germline V lookup: CDR1 LNHDA, CDR2 SQIVND (reference sequence). The CDR3 length is 15 residues. V lost 6 bases to trimming and J lost 2 bases, with 14 bases between them. The chain uses TRBV19 and TRBJ1-5; D might be TRBD1 (6 bases). The TCR was taken from a man aged 25 to 40 who had recovered from COVID-19. Sequencing was performed on peripheral blood. DNA for the CDR3: TGTGCCAGTAGGGGCCGGGACACCCGCAATCAGCCCCAGCATTTT. Translated: CASRGRDTRNQPQHF.